These 31 T cell receptor beta chains share one sample of origin, sequenced in a study of post-analysis software for immune sequencing data. Findings and caveats of the study: With TRBV5-6, TRBV5-1 and TRBV20-1 included, about five TRBV segments were more frequent in patients than in controls.

Prepared libraries of TCR beta cDNA carried unique molecular identifiers. TCRdb independently ran MiXCR on the PCR reads; one entry per CDR3 protein. The table lists about 500,000 distinct CDR3 sequences, under 55% of them singletons, with roughly an eighth in the top ten. For these receptors, no antigen is known. Sequencing was done on a sample of blood. The receptors originated from a girl aged 5 to 17 with multiple sclerosis.

The rearrangement uses TRBV7-9 and TRBJ2-7; D remains unclear. The germline V gene has CDR1 SEHNR and CDR2 FQNEAQ (reference sequence). Trimming removed 1 base at V and 0 bases at J, with 10 bases between. The CDR3 contains 15 residues. DNA for the CDR3: TGTGCCAGCAGCTTAGGGGCCGTGAGCTCCTACGAGCAGTACTTC. It codes for CASSLGAVSSYEQYF.

This rearrangement joins TRBV4-1 to TRBJ2-7; TRBD2 matches at 8 bases. CDR1 and CDR2 from the germline V gene are MGHRA and YSYEKL. V lost 3 bases to trimming and J lost 1 base; unmatched junction nucleotides: 8. The CDR3 is made up of 16 amino acids. In nucleotides, the CDR3 is TGCGCCAGCAGCCACGGGCTAGTAGCGGGGTCCTACGAGCAGTACTTC. It yields the protein CASSHGLVAGSYEQYF.

The chain joins TRBV20-1 to TRBJ2-5; D is ambiguous. CDR1 DFQATT and CDR2 SNEGSKA come from the germline V gene (reference sequence). V was pared by 6 bases and J by 1 base, with 18 bases between. The CDR3 extends over 15 amino acids. The CDR3 sequence: CSAKSLRPSQETQYF. CDR3 DNA: TGCAGTGCCAAATCCCTCAGGCCGTCCCAAGAGACCCAGTACTTC.

The chain carries TRBV20-1 and TRBJ2-3, with 14 nucleotides matching TRBD2. The CDR3 loop spans 15 amino acids. V was pared by 2 bases and J by 7 bases, with 5 bases of the junction left unmatched. CDR1 and CDR2 from the germline V gene are DFQATT and SNEGSKA (reference sequence). In DNA, the CDR3 is TGCAGTGCTAGAATGGGGACTAGCGGGAGACATACGCAGTATTTT. Translation: CSARMGTSGRHTQYF.

V is TRBV5-1 and J is TRBJ2-7, with TRBD2 matching over 7 bases. V shed 3 bases and J 5 bases; nucleotides not matched to a gene: 8. Looked up from germline, CDR1 is SGHRS and CDR2 is YFSETQ. The CDR3 length is 14 residues. The CDR3: CASSWTRPNNEQYF. As DNA, the CDR3 is TGCGCCAGCAGCTGGACTAGACCGAATAACGAGCAGTACTTC.

Worth noting for this clonotype: A much larger clone differs from this one at a single base, so this may be a read error. The chain employs TRBV20-1 and TRBJ1-2; no clear D. Germline CDR1 and CDR2: DFQATT and SNEGSKA (reference sequence). CDR3 length equals 11 residues. CDR3 residues: CRAMTNYGYTF. The DNA of the CDR3 is TGCAGGGCTATGACTAACTATGGCTACACCTTC.

This clonotype was counted between two and nine times. V is TRBV25-1 and J is TRBJ2-5; D ambiguous. Germline-derived CDR1 and CDR2 are MGHDK and SYGVNS. V was pared by 6 bases and J by 5 bases, with 13 bases between. The CDR3 runs to 13 residues. The CDR3: CASSIVVTETQYF. Written as DNA, the CDR3 is TGTGCCAGCAGCATCGTGGTTACGGAGACCCAGTACTTC.

The genes are TRBV7-8 and TRBJ2-7; TRBD2 is a possible D gene (6 bases). V shed 2 bases and J shed 3 bases, with 14 bases lying between them. The CDR3 sequence is 15 residues long. Germline V gives CDR1 SGHVS, CDR2 FQNEAQ. CDR3 residues: CASSLMGQGGYEQYF. The DNA for the CDR3 is TGTGCCAGCAGCTTAATGGGGCAGGGAGGCTACGAGCAGTACTTC.

This clonotype was counted between two and nine times. The chain carries TRBV20-1 and TRBJ2-4; TRBD2 matches at 12 bases. The J call is uncertain, as TRBJ2-7 better fits the DNA end. The CDR3 length is 15 residues. Germline values: CDR1 DFQATT, CDR2 SNEGSKA (reference sequence). Written as DNA, the CDR3 is TGCAGTGCCGACGCCCGGACTAGCGGGATTTACGAGCAGTACTTC. Residues: CSADARTSGIYEQYF.

This clonotype was counted only a few times. J is TRBJ2-1 and V is TRBV20-1; no clear D gene. CDR3 length: 16 amino acids. V lost 0 bases and J lost 0, with 12 bases in between. Germline V gene sequence: CDR1 DFQATT, CDR2 SNEGSKA (reference sequence). The CDR3 is CSAREVGRSSYNEQFF. DNA of the CDR3: TGCAGTGCTAGAGAAGTAGGAAGAAGCTCCTACAATGAGCAGTTCTTC.

This clonotype was counted once. The genes are TRBV29-1 and TRBJ2-5; 7 bases fit TRBD2. The CDR3 runs to 13 residues. V shed 4 bases and J 3 bases; nucleotides not matched to a gene: 5. Germline V CDR1 and CDR2: SQVTM, ANQGSEA. CDR3 DNA sequence: TGCAGCGTTGCAAGGACTAGGGAAGAGACCCAGTACTTC. Translated, it gives CSVARTREETQYF. Full variable domain (rest looked up from reference TRBV29-1 and TRBJ2-5): SAVISQKPSRDICQRGTSLTIQCQVDSQVTMMFWYRQQPGQSLTLIATANQGSEATYESGFVIDKFPISRPNLTFSTLTVSNMSPEDSSIYLCSVARTREETQYFGPGTRLLVL.

The chain has TRBV25-1 and TRBJ1-2; D uncertain. V was pared by 2 bases and J by 4 bases, with 14 bases between. CDR3 length equals 15 residues. Per the germline V gene, CDR1 is MGHDK and CDR2 is SYGVNS. The DNA of the CDR3 is TGTGCCAGCAGTGAAAGAGAGGGTTCGCCCTATGGCTACACCTTC. It encodes CASSEREGSPYGYTF.

This clonotype was counted between two and nine times. V gene TRBV4-1 combines with J gene TRBJ1-1; the D is unclear. There are 14 residues in the CDR3. Trimming stripped 7 bases from V and 5 bases from J, with 17 bases between. Germline V gene data show CDR1 as MGHRA and CDR2 as YSYEKL. CDR3 bases: TGCGCCAGCACCATCGGGCGGGGAACGACTGAAGCTTTCTTT. It translates to CASTIGRGTTEAFF.

This chain joins TRBV9 and TRBJ2-1, with 8 bases aligning to TRBD2. V was pared by 0 bases and J by 5 bases, with 19 bases of the junction left unmatched. CDR3 length: 20 amino acids. CDR1 and CDR2 from the germline V gene are SGDLS and YYNGEE. CDR3 sequence (DNA): TGTGCCAGCAGCGTAGAAATAAAGGTTAGGATCGGGACTAGGGACAATGAGCAGTTCTTC. It translates to CASSVEIKVRIGTRDNEQFF.

This clonotype was observed a few times. The V call is TRBV12-3 or TRBV12-4, the J call TRBJ2-1; weak D call: TRBD1 (5 bases). The ends were cut back, 8 bases at V and 1 base at J, with 21 bases in the middle. The CDR3 spans 17 residues. This chain's CDR3 is CASRETPSPGSYNEQFF. The CDR3 DNA is TGTGCCAGCCGAGAGACTCCGTCCCCAGGGTCCTACAATGAGCAGTTCTTC.

For this clonotype: A junction end diverges from the germline sequence, so it may reflect a read error. In nucleotides, the CDR3 is TGTACCACCAATGATTTGGGGTCGGGCGGGCCCTACAATGAGCAGTTCTTC. Its protein is CTTNDLGSGGPYNEQFF. The V and J genes are TRBV24-1 and TRBJ2-1; TRBD2 might be the D (5 bases). The CDR3 covers 17 residues. CDR1 KGHDR and CDR2 SFDVKD come from the germline V gene.

The chain couples TRBV18 to TRBJ2-1; 10 bases match TRBD1. The V segment lost 5 bases and the J segment 4 bases; nucleotides outside the gene matches: 5. The CDR3 loop spans 15 amino acids. Germline V lookup: CDR1 KGHSH, CDR2 LQKENI. This CDR3 is CASSSVGQGYNEQFF. CDR3 coding DNA: TGTGCCAGCTCATCCGTGGGACAGGGGTACAATGAGCAGTTCTTC. Filled out from reference TRBV18 and TRBJ2-1, the complete variable domain reads NAGVMQNPRHLVRRRGQEARLRCSPMKGHSHVYWYRQLPEEGLKFMVYLQKENIIDESGMPKERFSAEFPKEGPSILRIQQVVRGDSAAYFCASSSVGQGYNEQFFGPGTRLTVL.

This clonotype was detected only a few times. The J gene is TRBJ1-2, the V gene TRBV10-3, with a tentative D call TRBD1 (6 bases). Germline assignment: CDR1 ENHRY and CDR2 SYGVKD. V dropped 2 bases and J dropped 8 bases, with 15 bases sitting between them. This CDR3 has 14 amino acids. CDR3 sequence (DNA): TGTGCCATCAGTGAGGGACAGACCGTGGGAGGCTACACCTTC. Encoded protein: CAISEGQTVGGYTF.

The gene calls are TRBV12-3 or TRBV12-4 and TRBJ2-5, with 7 positions matching TRBD2. The CDR3 length is 17 residues. The junction had 9 bases not matched to a gene; V was cut back by 1 base and J by 1 base. CDR3 sequence: CASSLEGLADIQETQYF. The CDR3 region has the DNA TGTGCCAGCAGTTTAGAGGGTCTAGCGGATATCCAAGAGACCCAGTACTTC.

The J gene is TRBJ2-1, the V gene TRBV18; D unclear. V was pared by 5 bases and J by 8 bases, with 16 bases between. CDR1 KGHSH and CDR2 LQKENI come from the germline V gene. The CDR3 has 14 residues. The chain's CDR3 is CASSSSEDRHEQFF. CDR3 in DNA: TGTGCCAGCTCATCGAGTGAAGATAGGCATGAGCAGTTCTTC.

The CDR3 bases are TGTGCCAGCAGTCTAACGTCTGAAGCTTTCTTT. Protein product: CASSLTSEAFF. The chain links TRBV28 to TRBJ1-1; D remains unclear. CDR1 is MDHEN, CDR2 SYDVKM, per germline. V was trimmed by 5 bases and J by 6 bases, leaving 7 bases between them. There are 11 residues in the CDR3.

The sample holds a few counts of this clonotype. The chain is built from TRBV29-1 and TRBJ1-2; the D gene is possibly TRBD1 (5 bases). V dropped 4 bases and J dropped 4 bases, with 10 bases sitting between them. Germline-derived CDR1 and CDR2 are SQVTM and ANQGSEA. The CDR3 runs 12 residues. The CDR3 DNA reads TGCAGCGTTGTAGGGGATGTCTATGGCTACACCTTC. This sequence encodes CSVVGDVYGYTF.

This clonotype came up a few times. This sequence joins TRBV20-1 and TRBJ2-1; D is unresolved. V was cut by 4 bases and J by 2 bases, with 9 bases left in between. The CDR3 sequence is 13 residues long. Germline CDR1 is DFQATT and CDR2 is SNEGSKA (reference sequence). CDR3 sequence: CSANQPTYNEQFF. In DNA form, the CDR3 reads TGCAGTGCTAACCAGCCGACCTACAATGAGCAGTTCTTC.

The chain is built from TRBV10-2 and TRBJ2-2; 8 bases are shared with TRBD1. The CDR3 covers 16 residues. Germline V lookup: CDR1 WSHSY, CDR2 SAAADI. Trimming at V came to 7 bases and at J to 3 bases, leaving 10 bases not matched to a gene. The CDR3 DNA sequence: TGCGCCAGCAACCCTCGGGGACAGGAGTACACCGGGGAGCTGTTTTTT. This sequence encodes CASNPRGQEYTGELFF.

By sample fraction, this clonotype is medium-sized. Mismatch with germline at one junction end may stem from a read error. This sequence joins TRBV7-7 and TRBJ2-7, with 8 bases matching TRBD1. There are 14 residues in the CDR3. Germline V gene lookup returns CDR1 SSHAT and CDR2 FNYEAQ (reference sequence). The CDR3 spells CASSFGQGFYEQYF. DNA for the CDR3: TGTGCTAGCAGCTTCGGACAGGGTTTCTACGAGCAGTACTTC.

The chain joins TRBV5-1 to TRBJ1-4; TRBD1 agrees at 10 bases. With 0 bases clipped from V and 7 bases from J, the junction kept 0 bases outside the gene matches. Germline V gene sequence: CDR1 SGHRS, CDR2 YFSETQ. There are 14 residues in the CDR3. CDR3 protein: CASSLGDRGEKLFF. Here the CDR3 DNA reads TGCGCCAGCAGCTTGGGGGACAGGGGTGAAAAACTGTTTTTT.

A single count supports this clonotype. The chain carries TRBV20-1 and TRBJ2-1; 8 bases are a match to TRBD2. Germline V CDR1 and CDR2: DFQATT, SNEGSKA (reference sequence). V lost 3 bases, J lost 1 base, and 20 bases stayed unmatched. The CDR3 consists of 20 residues. The CDR3, as DNA: TGCAGTGCTAGTCCCGGCGTAGCGGGGAGCTCGAGGTGGTCCTACAATGAGCAGTTCTTC. Translated: CSASPGVAGSSRWSYNEQFF.

The rearrangement uses TRBV5-1 and TRBJ1-4, with D perhaps TRBD1 (6 bases). Germline V gene sequence: CDR1 SGHRS, CDR2 YFSETQ. The V gene lost 5 bases and the J gene lost 0 bases, with 11 bases spanning the gap. The length of the CDR3 is 15 residues. The CDR3 here is CASRPTGATNEKLFF. DNA for the CDR3: TGCGCCAGCAGGCCGACAGGAGCAACTAATGAAAAACTGTTTTTT.

The rearrangement links TRBV10-3 to TRBJ2-6; 16 nucleotides align to TRBD2. CDR3 size: 21 residues. The germline V gene has CDR1 ENHRY and CDR2 SYGVKD. V trimming: 4 bases; J trimming: 3 bases; junction bases outside the gene matches: 12. The CDR3 bases are TGTGCCATCAGTGGGCTGGGACTAGCGGGAGGGCCAGGCGATGGGGCCAACGTCCTGACTTTC. Protein product: CAISGLGLAGGPGDGANVLTF.

This clonotype was recorded a few times. V usage is TRBV4-1 and J usage is TRBJ2-7; the D is unclear. The V end was cut by 5 bases, the J end by 7 bases, with 27 bases between. In germline, CDR1 is MGHRA, CDR2 YSYEKL. The CDR3 length is 17 residues. Here the CDR3 reads CASSGPVDQLSYNEQYF. The CDR3 region has the DNA TGCGCCAGCAGCGGACCAGTCGATCAGCTCTCCTACAATGAGCAGTACTTC.

This clonotype was observed a handful of times. This chain uses TRBV7-2 with TRBJ2-1; 11 bases are shared with TRBD2. CDR1 is SGHTA, CDR2 FQGNSA, per germline. V dropped 10 bases and J dropped 10; count of bases not matched to a gene: 15. There are 15 residues in the CDR3. This CDR3 reads CANIPTSGREGEQFF. CDR3 coding DNA: TGTGCCAACATCCCAACTAGCGGGAGAGAAGGGGAGCAGTTCTTC.